This T cell receptor (beta chain) was sequenced during a study of Graves' ophthalmopathy and Graves' hyperthyroidism. General study points: The model predicted progression of ophthalmopathy with a sensitivity of roughly 70%, and its specificity was 72% to 80%.

Comments on this clonotype: Its target is unknown.

Trimming stripped 1 base from V and 9 bases from J, with 12 bases between. Per germline, CDR1 SEHNR and CDR2 FQNEAQ (reference sequence). CDR3 size: 13 residues. RNA transcripts were the template, and TCR beta CDR3 regions were amplified from them. Second-round multiplex PCR came after first-round RT-PCR with HTBI primers. TCRdb recomputed calls from the multiplex PCR reads with MiXCR, one row per CDR3 protein. The table includes over a million distinct CDR3 sequences, less than 45% detected once. The TCR was taken from an adult man with Graves' hyperthyroidism. This chain connects TRBV7-9 to TRBJ2-5; D is perhaps TRBD1 or TRBD2 (7 bases each). Sequencing was carried out using peripheral blood or thyroid tissue (not recorded which). The CDR3 DNA sequence: TGTGCCAGCAGCTTAGAGGGGGCGGGGGCCCAGTACTTC. Encoded protein: CASSLEGAGAQYF.